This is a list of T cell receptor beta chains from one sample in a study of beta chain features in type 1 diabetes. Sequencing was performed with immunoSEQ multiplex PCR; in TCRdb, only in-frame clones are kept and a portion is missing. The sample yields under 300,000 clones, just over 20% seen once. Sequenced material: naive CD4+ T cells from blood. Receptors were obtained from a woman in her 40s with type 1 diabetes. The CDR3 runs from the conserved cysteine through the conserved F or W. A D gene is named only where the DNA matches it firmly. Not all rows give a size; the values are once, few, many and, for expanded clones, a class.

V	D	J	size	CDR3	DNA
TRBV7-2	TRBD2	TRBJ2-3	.	CASSDRVGTSGNTQYF	TGTGCCAGCAGCGACCGGGTCGGGACTAGCGGCAATACGCAGTATTTT
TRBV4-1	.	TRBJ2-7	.	CASSLNTGTKSYEQYF	TGCGCCAGCAGCCTTAACACCGGGACAAAGTCCTACGAGCAGTACTTC
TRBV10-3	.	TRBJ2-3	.	CAISIDTSSSTDTQYF	TGTGCCATTTCCATTGATACTAGCTCTAGCACAGATACGCAGTATTTT
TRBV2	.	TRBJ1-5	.	CASSEDRAASQPQHF	TGTGCCAGCAGTGAAGACAGGGCGGCAAGTCAGCCCCAGCATTTT
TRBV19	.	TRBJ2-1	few	CASSPDSLLNEQFF	TGTGCCAGTAGTCCAGACAGCTTGTTGAATGAGCAGTTCTTC
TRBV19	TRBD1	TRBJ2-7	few	CASTPTGTGSHEQYF	TGTGCCAGTACCCCGACCGGGACAGGGAGCCACGAGCAGTACTTC
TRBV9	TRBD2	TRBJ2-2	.	CASSFGGGNAGELFF	TGTGCCAGCAGCTTCGGGGGGGGGAATGCCGGGGAGCTGTTTTTT
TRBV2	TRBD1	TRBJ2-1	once	CASTRQGAYNEQFF	TGTGCCAGCACCAGGCAGGGGGCGTACAATGAGCAGTTCTTC
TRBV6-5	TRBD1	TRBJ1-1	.	CASSSTGDEAFF	TGTGCCAGCAGTTCGACAGGGGATGAAGCTTTCTTT
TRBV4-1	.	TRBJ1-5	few	CASSQGLVREGSNQPQHF	TGCGCCAGCAGCCAAGGCCTAGTCCGGGAGGGGAGCAATCAGCCCCAGCATTTT